This section outlines one TCR beta chain sequence together with its context. This sample is drawn from a study of long-term antiretroviral therapy in people with HIV. This CDR3 region has 15 residues. Germline trimming cut 4 bases from V and 4 bases from J; bases unmatched to any gene: 7. Germline V lookup: CDR1 SQVTM, CDR2 ANQGSEA. The immunoSEQ assay was v3.0, run at survey level. Data came from immunoSEQ multiplex PCR; TCRdb stores just in-frame clones and leaves some out. The table shows 20,000 to 30,000 clones, with about 88% occurring only once. This receptor was obtained from a woman under 40 with HIV. Source: unsorted PBMCs, taken 1.9 years after starting antiretroviral therapy. V gene TRBV29-1 combines with J gene TRBJ1-2, with 12 bases matching TRBD1. CDR3 amino acids: CSVGEGQGASYGYTF. CDR3 DNA sequence: TGCAGCGTTGGGGAGGGACAGGGGGCATCCTATGGCTACACCTTC.